This T cell receptor (beta chain) is drawn from a study of blood T cell repertoires in COVID-19. This CDR3 has 13 residues. Looked up from germline, CDR1 is MDHEN and CDR2 is SYDVKM. Trimming removed 3 bases at V and 5 bases at J, with 10 bases between. How the authors handled the data: Nucleated cell counts were estimated from reference gene primer amplification. TCRdb's table, derived via immunoSEQ multiplex PCR, lists solely in-frame clones and lacks some. The V and J calls and clone size were taken over from that table, and D and trimming were inferred from the DNA. In the table there are over 250,000 clones, less than 90% of which are singletons. Enrollees, roughly 18 to 89 years old, lived in about two dozen US areas.

This TCR came from a woman aged 45 to 65 who had recovered from COVID-19. The chain recombines TRBV28 with TRBJ2-5; D uncertain. The sample was PBMCs or T cells enriched from blood (not recorded which). The CDR3 nucleotides read TGTGCCAGCAGTTTGCGCCGGTGGGAGACCCAGTACTTC. Amino acids: CASSLRRWETQYF.